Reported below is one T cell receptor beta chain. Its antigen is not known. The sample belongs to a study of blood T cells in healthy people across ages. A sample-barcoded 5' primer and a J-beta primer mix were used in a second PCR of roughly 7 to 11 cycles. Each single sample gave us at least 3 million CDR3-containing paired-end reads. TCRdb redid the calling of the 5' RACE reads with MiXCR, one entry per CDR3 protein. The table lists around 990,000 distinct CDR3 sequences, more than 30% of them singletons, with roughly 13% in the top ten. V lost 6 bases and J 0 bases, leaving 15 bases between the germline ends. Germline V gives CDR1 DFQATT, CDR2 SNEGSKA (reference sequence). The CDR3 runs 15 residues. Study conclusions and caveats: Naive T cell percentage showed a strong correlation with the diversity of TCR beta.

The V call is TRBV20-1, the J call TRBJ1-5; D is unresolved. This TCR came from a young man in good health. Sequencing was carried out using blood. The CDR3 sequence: CSASAGSYSNQPQHF. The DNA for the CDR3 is TGCAGTGCCTCCGCGGGAAGCTATAGCAATCAGCCCCAGCATTTT.